This T cell receptor (beta chain) was obtained from a study of blood T cell repertoires in COVID-19. CDR3 size: 14 residues. CDR1 is SEHNR, CDR2 FQNEAQ, per germline (reference sequence). The germline V and J ends were trimmed by 6 bases and 14 bases, with 25 bases remaining between them. Generated by immunoSEQ multiplex PCR, the TCRdb table keeps only in-frame clones and is missing some. The data hold approximately 220,000 clones, with over 75% observed a single time. The sequenced sample consisted of PBMCs or T cells enriched from blood (not recorded which). The sequence derives from a middle-aged woman with acute COVID-19. This chain uses TRBV7-9 with TRBJ1-2, with D perhaps TRBD1 (6 bases). The CDR3 DNA sequence: TGTGCCAGCAGTCCAAACTTCCAGGACAGACCGAATACCTTC. It translates to CASSPNFQDRPNTF.